This entry is about one TCR beta chain. Its antigen is not known. Unseparated into fractions, whole blood served as the source from which total RNA was extracted. This sample is part of a study of human T cells and chemical hapten exposure. About the research overall: Per-sample TCR yield variation was attributed mainly to small pooled library volume differences. General observations from the study: After DPC sensitization, TCRs above 1 in 1000 frequency showed no change.

In the study's own analysis: About 97,000 TCRs per sample was the median, with a range of 23,224 to 690,600. TCRdb redid the calling of the 5' RACE reads with MiXCR, one entry per CDR3 protein. What appears here as the V and J calls and clone size reflects TCRdb's work, not the paper's. Of roughly 110,000 distinct CDR3 sequences in the sample, 15% to 20% are singletons; the top ten hold around 3%. V was pared by 6 bases and J by 0 bases, with 6 bases of the junction left unmatched. The CDR3 runs 14 residues. The V gene's germline CDR1 is SQVTM and CDR2 ANQGSEA. The sequence came from a human donor in good health. The chain is built from TRBV29-1 and TRBJ2-7; 9 bases line up with TRBD1. CDR3 protein: CSVDGTGSSYEQYF. CDR3 nucleotides: TGCAGCGTGGACGGGACAGGGAGCTCCTACGAGCAGTACTTC.